Listed below are T cell receptor beta chains from one sample, sequenced in a study of T cell responses to AZD1222 COVID-19 vaccine. Only in-frame clones appear in the TCRdb table, and some are missing; sequencing was by immunoSEQ multiplex PCR. Counted here are some 140,000 clones, 92% occurring once; the ten biggest clones make up about 3%. This sample comprised peripheral blood, obtained on day 0 of AZD1222 vaccination. These receptors came from an adult in good health. Both conserved end residues are part of each CDR3. A D gene is named only where the DNA matches it firmly.

TRBJ2-2	TRBV5-1	TRBD1	CASSFDRGATGELFF
TRBJ2-7	TRBV11-1	TRBD2	CASSNGLAPYF
TRBJ2-7	TRBV15	-	CATSRDPSYEQYF
TRBJ1-1	TRBV5-1	-	CASSLGPNTEAFF
TRBJ1-2	TRBV3-1/TRBV3-2	-	CASSQRAYGYTF
TRBJ2-1	TRBV5-4	-	CASSGWGVRNEQFF
TRBJ2-5	TRBV7-9	-	CASSLIPGETQYF
TRBJ2-3	TRBV29-1	TRBD2	CSVGPSGRADTQYF
TRBJ1-5	TRBV4-1	-	CASSPGGYQPQHF
TRBJ2-3	TRBV2	TRBD2	CASKGLAASTDTQYF
TRBJ1-5	TRBV4-1	-	CASSQGSGSSQPQHF
TRBJ2-7	TRBV2	-	CASVQNYEQYF
TRBJ2-7	TRBV5-4	TRBD2	CASSRPGTSGPGWNQYF
TRBJ2-3	TRBV18	-	CASSPGGADTDTQYF
TRBJ2-3	TRBV28	TRBD1	CASSLVGQPSTDTQYF
TRBJ1-1	TRBV27	-	CASSFLGAGTEAFF
TRBJ1-1	TRBV14	-	CASSLARDTEAFF
TRBJ2-3	TRBV16	-	CASSQSPGADTQYF
TRBJ1-1	TRBV5-1	TRBD1	CASSLAGTGYTEAFF
TRBJ1-5	TRBV7-2	-	CASSRALGSNQPQHF
TRBJ1-3	TRBV5-1	-	CASSLSRSSGNTIYF
TRBJ1-3	TRBV30	-	CAWTRGVPSSGNTIYF
TRBJ2-1	TRBV29-1	-	CSVEGLANEQFF
TRBJ1-4	TRBV18	-	CASSPSGASNEKLFF